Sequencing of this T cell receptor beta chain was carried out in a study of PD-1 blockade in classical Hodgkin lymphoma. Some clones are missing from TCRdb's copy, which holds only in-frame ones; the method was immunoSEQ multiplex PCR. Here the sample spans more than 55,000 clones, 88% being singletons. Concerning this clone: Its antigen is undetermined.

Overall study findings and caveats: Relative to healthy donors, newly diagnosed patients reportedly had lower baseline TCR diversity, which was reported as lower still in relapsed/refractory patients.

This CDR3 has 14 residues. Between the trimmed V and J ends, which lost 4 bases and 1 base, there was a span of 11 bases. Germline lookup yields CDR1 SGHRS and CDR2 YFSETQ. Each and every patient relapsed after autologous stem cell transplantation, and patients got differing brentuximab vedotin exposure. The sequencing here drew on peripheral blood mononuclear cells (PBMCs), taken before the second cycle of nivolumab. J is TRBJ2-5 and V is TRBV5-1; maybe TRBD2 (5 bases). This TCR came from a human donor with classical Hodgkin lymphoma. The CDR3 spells CASSNDGVQETQYF. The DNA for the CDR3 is TGCGCCAGCAGCAATGACGGGGTCCAAGAGACCCAGTACTTC. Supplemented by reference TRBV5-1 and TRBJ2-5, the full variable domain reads KAGVTQTPRYLIKTRGQQVTLSCSPISGHRSVSWYQQTPGQGLQFLFEYFSETQRNKGNFPGRFSGRQFSNSRSEMNVSTLELGDSALYLCASSNDGVQETQYFGPGTRLLVL.